This TCR beta chain was found in a study of cytomegalovirus exposure and HLA in healthy donors. With 60 Vbeta and 13 Jbeta primers, the PCR was carried out. This table comes from immunoSEQ multiplex PCR, and its TCRdb copy is limited to in-frame clones, with some not included. This sample has around 150,000 clones, with more than 75% found just once. CDR3 length: 16 amino acids. Trimming cost V 7 bases and J 1 base; bases outside gene matches: 12. The sample consisted of PBMCs. V usage is TRBV23-1 and J usage is TRBJ1-1; 7 nucleotides align to TRBD1. TRBV23-1 falls under the ORF class, with uncertain function. This clonotype originated in a human donor in good health. The CDR3 spells CASTLNLDRRNTEAFF. The CDR3 DNA follows: TGCGCCAGCACCTTGAACCTGGACAGGAGGAACACTGAAGCTTTCTTT.